The 21 T cell receptor beta chains listed next were all sequenced from one sample in a study of cytomegalovirus exposure and HLA in healthy donors. The PCR employed 60 Vbeta primers together with 13 Jbeta primers. Here immunoSEQ multiplex PCR was the method, and the copy in TCRdb shows in-frame clones only, minus some. This sample has about 210,000 clones, with around 83% found just once. Sequenced sample: PBMCs. Every receptor here comes from a middle-aged man in good health and CMV-seropositive.

The gene calls are TRBV7-9 and TRBJ2-1; 11 bases fit TRBD2. Germline V gene sequence: CDR1 SEHNR, CDR2 FQNEAQ (reference sequence). The CDR3 has 14 amino acids. The V gene end was trimmed by 6 bases and the J gene end by 8 bases; junction bases not matched to a gene: 6. CDR3: CASSPGTSGDEQFF. Written as DNA, the CDR3 is TGTGCCAGCAGTCCCGGGACTAGCGGCGATGAGCAGTTCTTC.

The chain joins TRBV6-5 to TRBJ2-7; 10 nucleotides agree with TRBD2. The germline gives CDR1 MNHEY, CDR2 SVGAGI. This CDR3 contains 15 residues. After removal of 3 bases from V and 4 bases from J, the junction contained 6 bases not matched to a gene. The CDR3 sequence is CASSYGPSGSYEQYF. Here the CDR3 DNA reads TGTGCCAGCAGTTATGGTCCTAGCGGGAGTTACGAGCAGTACTTC.

The chain is built from TRBV27 and TRBJ2-3, with a possible D match to TRBD2 (5 bases). Trimming pared 3 bases from V and 0 bases from J, leaving 16 bases between. The CDR3 loop spans 17 amino acids. Per germline, CDR1 MNHEY and CDR2 SMNVEV (reference sequence). Written as DNA, the CDR3 is TGTGCCAGCAGTTTGGGGAGAGTCAACCCTAGCACAGATACGCAGTATTTT. This translates into CASSLGRVNPSTDTQYF.

The chain recombines TRBV28 with TRBJ2-5, with a weak D call TRBD2 (5 bases). The closer fit of TRBJ2-7 to the DNA end suggests the J call may be wrong. The CDR3 is 15 residues long. CDR1 is MDHEN, CDR2 SYDVKM, per germline. The CDR3 spells CASSPGGPSIYEQYF. CDR3 sequence (DNA): TGTGCCAGCAGTCCAGGAGGACCTTCCATCTACGAGCAGTACTTC.

This clone came up once. The V gene is TRBV6-5, the J gene TRBJ2-3; 8 bases are a match to TRBD2. CDR3 length equals 15 residues. V shed 2 bases and J 1 base; nucleotides not matched to a gene: 2. CDR1 and CDR2 (germline): MNHEY, SVGAGI. CDR3 sequence (DNA): TGTGCCAGCAGTTACGGGACTAGTGGCACAGATACGCAGTATTTT. As protein: CASSYGTSGTDTQYF.

The chain recombines TRBV9 with TRBJ1-1; TRBD1 aligns across 7 bases. J was trimmed by 4 bases and V by 4 bases; bases with no gene match: 10. Germline lookup yields CDR1 SGDLS and CDR2 YYNGEE. The CDR3 covers 15 residues. DNA of the CDR3: TGTGCCAGCAGCCCCCGACAGGGTCGGACCACTGAAGCTTTCTTT. This encodes CASSPRQGRTTEAFF.

This chain joins TRBV2 and TRBJ2-5; D might be TRBD2 (6 bases). Trimming left V 5 bases short and J 1 base short, with 14 bases between. The CDR3 runs 15 residues. In germline, CDR1 is SNHLY, CDR2 FYNNEI. Written as DNA, the CDR3 is TGTGCCAGCAGTCGGGGCGGGAACATCCAAGAGACCCAGTACTTC. The encoded protein is CASSRGGNIQETQYF.

This clone was recorded a few times. This chain uses TRBV6-5 with TRBJ2-7, with TRBD1 matching over 7 bases. This CDR3 has 13 residues. Germline V gene data show CDR1 as MNHEY and CDR2 as SVGAGI. Trimming cost V 5 bases and J 7 bases; bases outside gene matches: 8. The DNA of the CDR3 is TGTGCCAGCAGTCCACGGACAGGTTGGGAGCAGTACTTC. Its translation: CASSPRTGWEQYF.

The DNA of the CDR3 is TGTGCCAGCAGCTTAGCGCGACTAGCGGGAGCCACCAGCTCCTACAATGAGCAGTTCTTC. Amino acids: CASSLARLAGATSSYNEQFF. The chain employs TRBV7-6 and TRBJ2-1; TRBD2 matches 12 bases. J was trimmed by 0 bases and V by 0 bases; bases with no gene match: 9. The CDR3 has 20 amino acids. Germline V gene data show CDR1 as SGHVS and CDR2 as FNYEAQ.

This chain links TRBV6-6 with TRBJ1-5; TRBD1 agrees at 7 bases. The germline CDR1 and CDR2 sequences are MNHNY and SVGAGI (reference sequence). This CDR3 has 15 amino acids. Germline trimming cut 2 bases from V and 7 bases from J; bases unmatched to any gene: 8. CDR3 sequence reads: CASSYGGQVEQPQHF. CDR3 DNA: TGTGCCAGCAGTTACGGTGGACAGGTTGAGCAGCCCCAGCATTTT.

This chain uses TRBV5-1 with TRBJ2-5; D is perhaps TRBD1 (5 bases). CDR3 size: 17 residues. Germline V gene sequence: CDR1 SGHRS, CDR2 YFSETQ. V was shortened by 3 bases and J by 3 bases, with 21 bases between the two germline ends. CDR3 residues: CASSSVALGAGEETQYF. The CDR3 bases are TGCGCCAGCAGCTCTGTTGCCCTAGGGGCTGGTGAAGAGACCCAGTACTTC.

CDR3 sequence: CASTRDRKNTEAFF. The CDR3 DNA is TGTGCCAGCACCCGGGACAGGAAGAACACTGAAGCTTTCTTT. This rearrangement joins TRBV11-2 to TRBJ1-1, with 8 nucleotides matching TRBD1. CDR1 is SGHAT, CDR2 FQNNGV, per germline. This CDR3 is built from 14 residues. The V and J ends lost 7 bases and 1 base, in that order; junction bases with no gene match: 5.

This clone was seen a handful of times. The chain uses TRBV19 and TRBJ2-7; possible D gene TRBD1, 5 bases. Per germline, CDR1 LNHDA and CDR2 SQIVND (reference sequence). This CDR3 comprises 13 residues. V gave up 6 bases and J gave up 0 bases, with 9 bases separating them. The CDR3 DNA follows: TGTGCCAGTAGCCCTAGGGGCTCCTACGAGCAGTACTTC. Translated, it gives CASSPRGSYEQYF. The variable domain in full, completed from reference TRBV19 and TRBJ2-7, reads DGGITQSPKYLFRKEGQNVTLSCEQNLNHDAMYWYRQDPGQGLRLIYYSQIVNDFQKGDIAEGYSVSREKKESFPLTVTSAQKNPTAFYLCASSPRGSYEQYFGPGTRLTVT.

The rearrangement uses TRBV2 and TRBJ2-5, with D perhaps matching TRBD2 (5 bases). Germline values: CDR1 SNHLY, CDR2 FYNNEI. Trimming took off 7 bases at V and 5 bases at J, with 14 bases between the two ends. This CDR3 contains 13 residues. The DNA for the CDR3 is TGTGCCAGCATTCGAGGGTTGGGGGAGACCCAGTACTTC. Protein sequence: CASIRGLGETQYF.

The V call is TRBV30, the J call TRBJ1-1; D ambiguous. This CDR3 is 12 amino acids long. Trimming took off 4 bases at V and 11 bases at J, with 17 bases between the two ends. The V gene's germline CDR1 is GTSNPN and CDR2 SVGIG (reference sequence). CDR3 loop: CAWTRVPNPAFF. CDR3 in DNA: TGTGCCTGGACGCGGGTTCCGAATCCGGCTTTCTTT. The whole variable domain, filled in from reference TRBV30 and TRBJ1-1, reads SQTIHQWPATLVQPVGSPLSLECTVEGTSNPNLYWYRQAAGRGLQLLFYSVGIGQISSEVPQNLSASRPQDRQFILSSKKLLLSDSGFYLCAWTRVPNPAFFGQGTRLTVV.

V is TRBV19 and J is TRBJ2-7; TRBD2 matches at 7 bases. This CDR3 comprises 14 residues. V shed 6 bases, J shed 2 bases, and the junction held 7 bases outside the gene matches. Looked up from germline, CDR1 is LNHDA and CDR2 is SQIVND (reference sequence). For the CDR3, the DNA is TGTGCCAGTAGCCACGCTAGCGGCGCCTACGAGCAGTACTTC. It codes for CASSHASGAYEQYF.

This rearrangement joins TRBV5-1 to TRBJ2-7; 12 bases align to TRBD2. This CDR3 has 17 amino acids. Losses at the gene ends were 0 bases for V and 4 bases for J; bases not matched to a gene: 8. The germline gives CDR1 SGHRS, CDR2 YFSETQ. CDR3 sequence: CASSLEASGRAGYEQYF. The CDR3, as DNA: TGCGCCAGCAGCTTGGAGGCTAGCGGGAGGGCCGGGTACGAGCAGTACTTC. Together with reference TRBV5-1 and TRBJ2-7, the CDR3 gives the full variable domain: KAGVTQTPRYLIKTRGQQVTLSCSPISGHRSVSWYQQTPGQGLQFLFEYFSETQRNKGNFPGRFSGRQFSNSRSEMNVSTLELGDSALYLCASSLEASGRAGYEQYFGPGTRLTVT.

The chain links TRBV6-5 to TRBJ2-7; weak D call: TRBD1 (6 bases). Trimming took off 0 bases at V and 8 bases at J, with 14 bases between the two ends. CDR3 length: 14 amino acids. Per the germline V gene, CDR1 is MNHEY and CDR2 is SVGAGI. The CDR3 nucleotides read TGTGCCAGCAGTTACTCGGGGGCACTTACGAAGCAGTACTTC. Encoded protein: CASSYSGALTKQYF.

This sequence joins TRBV19 and TRBJ2-1, with a possible D match to TRBD1 (5 bases). Trimming took off 1 base at V and 10 bases at J, with 14 bases between the two ends. Per the germline V gene, CDR1 is LNHDA and CDR2 is SQIVND (reference sequence). This CDR3 has 14 residues. DNA of the CDR3: TGTGCCAGTAGTATAGGGGGTCATCAGGGAGAGCAGTTCTTC. This gives the protein CASSIGGHQGEQFF.

The chain couples TRBV30 to TRBJ2-1; TRBD2 agrees at 13 bases. This CDR3 contains 19 residues. V trimming: 3 bases; J trimming: 1 base; junction bases outside the gene matches: 12. Germline-derived CDR1 and CDR2 are GTSNPN and SVGIG (reference sequence). DNA for the CDR3: TGTGCCTGGAGGGTTCTGGGACTAGCGGGATTACATTCCTACAATGAGCAGTTCTTC. This gives the protein CAWRVLGLAGLHSYNEQFF.

The chain couples TRBV12-5 to TRBJ1-1, with 9 bases matching TRBD1. The junction had 8 bases not matched to a gene; V was cut back by 5 bases and J by 4 bases. CDR3 length: 15 residues. The germline V gene encodes CDR1 LGHNT and CDR2 FRNRAP. CDR3 DNA sequence: TGTGCTAGTGGTCACAGGGGGCAGGGCTTCACTGAAGCTTTCTTT. The encoded protein is CASGHRGQGFTEAFF.